The T cell receptor (beta chain) described here comes from a study of beta chain features in type 1 diabetes. Study-wide results and caveats: Among patients with Type 1 diabetes, TCRB CDR3s were moderately but significantly shorter in every one of the four CD4+ subsets.

This clone was counted between two and nine times. As yet, its antigen is unknown. The CDR3 is 17 amino acids. Germline V gives CDR1 SEHNR, CDR2 FQNEAQ (reference sequence). V dropped 5 bases and J dropped 4; count of bases not matched to a gene: 7. Expressed TCRB transcripts were sequenced because the entire RNA isolate underwent reverse transcription. Sequencing used immunoSEQ multiplex PCR; TCRdb keeps in-frame clones, though not all of them. The table includes about 170,000 clones, approximately 8% detected once. J is TRBJ2-2 and V is TRBV7-9, with 13 bases identical to TRBD2. The specimen sequenced was central memory CD4+ T cells from blood. The clonotype was recovered from a woman aged 40 to 55 with type 1 diabetes. The CDR3 here is CASSQTSGRSGTGELFF. The CDR3 nucleotides are TGTGCCAGCAGCCAGACTAGCGGGAGGTCGGGCACCGGGGAGCTGTTTTTT.